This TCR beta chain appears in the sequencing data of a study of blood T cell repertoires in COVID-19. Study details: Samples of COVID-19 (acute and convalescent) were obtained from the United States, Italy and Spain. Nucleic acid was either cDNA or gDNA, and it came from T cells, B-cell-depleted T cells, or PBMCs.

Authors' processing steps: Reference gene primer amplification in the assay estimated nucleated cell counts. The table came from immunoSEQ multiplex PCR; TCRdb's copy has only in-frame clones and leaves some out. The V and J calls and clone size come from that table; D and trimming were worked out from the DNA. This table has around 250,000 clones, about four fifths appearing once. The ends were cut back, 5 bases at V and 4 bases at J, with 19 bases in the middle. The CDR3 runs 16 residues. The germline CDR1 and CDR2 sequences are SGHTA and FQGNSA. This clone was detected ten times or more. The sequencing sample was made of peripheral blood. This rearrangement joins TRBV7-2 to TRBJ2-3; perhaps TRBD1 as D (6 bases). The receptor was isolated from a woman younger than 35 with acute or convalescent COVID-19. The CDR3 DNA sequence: TGTGCCAGCAGCCGCGAGGCCAGGGGTGGGGCAGATACGCAGTATTTT. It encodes CASSREARGGADTQYF.